One T cell receptor (beta chain) is described in this entry. Its cognate antigen is unknown. At one boundary the junction diverges from the germline segment, which might be a read error. Here immunoSEQ multiplex PCR was the method, and the copy in TCRdb shows in-frame clones only, minus some. There are 450,000 to 550,000 clones in the sample; 79% occur only once, and 10% to 15% lies in the top ten. This entry belongs to a study of shared clonotypes between healthy human individuals. CDR3 length: 15 amino acids. Germline values: CDR1 SGHRS, CDR2 YFSETQ. Whole-study results and caveats: In having few donors, the study represented limited genetic and exposure-history diversity.

This TCR was recovered from a woman in her thirties or forties in good health. Some clones in this sample may be carry-over from other donors' samples. The specimen was PBMCs. The J gene is TRBJ2-7, the V gene TRBV5-1; weak D call: TRBD1 (5 bases). CDR3 residues: CASTLGQGRYYEQYF. Written as DNA, the CDR3 is TGCGCCAGCACCTTGGGGCAGGGTAGGTACTACGAGCAGTACTTC. The full variable domain, completed using reference TRBV5-1 and TRBJ2-7, is KAGVTQTPRYLIKTRGQQVTLSCSPISGHRSVSWYQQTPGQGLQFLFEYFSETQRNKGNFPGRFSGRQFSNSRSEMNVSTLELGDSALYLCASTLGQGRYYEQYFGPGTRLTVT.